This entry concerns a single T cell receptor beta chain. As yet, its antigen is unknown. A much larger clone differs from this one at a single base, so this may be a read error. The data were obtained in a study of molecular identifiers for immune sequencing clone quantification. Study-level points and caveats: For highly expanded clones, sizes could be underestimated when identical TCR molecules share a barcode. Detectable among about a million naive cells, according to reports, was Jurkat TCR RNA spiked in from one cell.

CDR3 size: 14 residues. Germline CDR1 and CDR2: LNHNV and YYDKDF (reference sequence). V was trimmed by 11 bases and J by 11 bases, leaving 25 bases between them. The use of previously described methods and listed TCR primers produced the bulk TCR libraries. MiXCR, run by TCRdb on the PCR reads, gives a single entry per CDR3 protein. The table lists over 550,000 distinct CDR3 sequences, less than 30% of them singletons. This chain connects TRBV15 to TRBJ2-1; the D gene could be TRBD1 or TRBD2 (6 bases each). The receptor was derived from a human donor in good health. Some libraries in this study had Jurkat cell RNA spiked in. Sequencing was performed on naive CD8+ T cells from blood, with Jurkat cell RNA spiked in. Subset meaning: FACS-sorted CD8+CD4-CCR7+CD45RA+ naive T cells. CDR3 in DNA: TGTGCCGCCCGAAGAGGGGGGAGTGGTAATCAGCAGTTCTTC. This sequence encodes CAARRGGSGNQQFF. Full variable domain (missing parts from reference TRBV15 and TRBJ2-1): DAMVIQNPRYQVTQFGKPVTLSCSQTLNHNVMYWYQQKSSQAPKLLFHYYDKDFNNEADTPDNFQSRRPNTSFCFLDIRSPGLGDTAMYLCAARRGGSGNQQFFGPGTRLTVL.